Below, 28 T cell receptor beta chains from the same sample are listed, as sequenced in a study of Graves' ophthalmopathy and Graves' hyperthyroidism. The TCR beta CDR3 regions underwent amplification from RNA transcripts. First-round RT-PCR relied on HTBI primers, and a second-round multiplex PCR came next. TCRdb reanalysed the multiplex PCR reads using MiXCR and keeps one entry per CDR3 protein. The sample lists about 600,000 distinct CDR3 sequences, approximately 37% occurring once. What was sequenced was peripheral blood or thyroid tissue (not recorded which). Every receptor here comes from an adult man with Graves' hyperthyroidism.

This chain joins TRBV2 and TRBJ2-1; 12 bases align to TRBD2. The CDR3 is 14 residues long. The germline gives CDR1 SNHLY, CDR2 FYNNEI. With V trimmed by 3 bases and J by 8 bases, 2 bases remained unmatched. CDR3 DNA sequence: TGTGCCAGCAGTGAGGGACTAGCGGGTCATGAGCAGTTCTTC. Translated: CASSEGLAGHEQFF. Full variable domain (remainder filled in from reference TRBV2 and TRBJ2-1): EPEVTQTPSHQVTQMGQEVILRCVPISNHLYFYWYRQILGQKVEFLVSFYNNEISEKSEIFDDQFSVERPDGSNFTLKIRSTKLEDSAMYFCASSEGLAGHEQFFGPGTRLTVL.

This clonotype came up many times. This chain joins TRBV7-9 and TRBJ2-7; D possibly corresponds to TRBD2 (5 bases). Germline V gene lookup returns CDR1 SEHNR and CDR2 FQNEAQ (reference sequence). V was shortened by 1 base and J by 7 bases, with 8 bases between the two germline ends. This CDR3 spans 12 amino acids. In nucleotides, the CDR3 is TGTGCCAGCAGCTTAGTATCGGGGGAGCAGTACTTC. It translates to CASSLVSGEQYF.

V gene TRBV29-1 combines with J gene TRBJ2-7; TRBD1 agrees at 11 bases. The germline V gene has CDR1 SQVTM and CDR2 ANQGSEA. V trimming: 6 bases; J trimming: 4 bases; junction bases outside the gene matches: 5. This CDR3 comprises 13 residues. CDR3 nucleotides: TGCAGCGTCTGGACAGGGGGCTTATACGAGCAGTACTTC. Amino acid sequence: CSVWTGGLYEQYF.

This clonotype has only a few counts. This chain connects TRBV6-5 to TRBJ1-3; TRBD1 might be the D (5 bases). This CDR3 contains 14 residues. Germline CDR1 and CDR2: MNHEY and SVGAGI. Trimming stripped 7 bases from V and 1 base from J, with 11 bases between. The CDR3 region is CASTNGGSGNTIYF. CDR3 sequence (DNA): TGTGCCAGCACCAACGGGGGTTCTGGAAACACCATATATTTT.

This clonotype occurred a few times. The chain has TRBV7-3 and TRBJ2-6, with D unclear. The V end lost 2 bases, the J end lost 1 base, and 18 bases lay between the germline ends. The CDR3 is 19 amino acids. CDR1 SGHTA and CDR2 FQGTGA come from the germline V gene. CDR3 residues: CASSLYAGQMVSGANVLTF. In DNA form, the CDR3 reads TGTGCCAGCAGCTTATATGCTGGCCAGATGGTATCTGGGGCCAACGTCCTGACTTTC.

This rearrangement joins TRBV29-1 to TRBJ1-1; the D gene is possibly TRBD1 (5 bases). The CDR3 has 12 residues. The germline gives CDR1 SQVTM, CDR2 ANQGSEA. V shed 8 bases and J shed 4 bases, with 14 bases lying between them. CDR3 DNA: TGCAGCTCGCAGGGTCCAAGCACTGAAGCTTTCTTT. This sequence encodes CSSQGPSTEAFF.

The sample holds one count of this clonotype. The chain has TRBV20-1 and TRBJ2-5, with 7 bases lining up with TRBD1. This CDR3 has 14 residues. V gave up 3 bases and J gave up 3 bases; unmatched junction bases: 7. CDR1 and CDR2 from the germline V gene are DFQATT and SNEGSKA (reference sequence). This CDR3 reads CSASRQGTEETQYF. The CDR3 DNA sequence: TGCAGTGCTAGTAGACAGGGCACGGAAGAGACCCAGTACTTC.

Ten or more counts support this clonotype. CDR3 region: CASSLGTGGLYEQYF. CDR3 nucleotide sequence: TGTGCCAGCAGTTTAGGGACAGGGGGCTTATACGAGCAGTACTTC. The chain couples TRBV12-3 or TRBV12-4 to TRBJ2-7; 11 positions match TRBD1. With V trimmed by 1 base and J by 4 bases, 3 bases remained unmatched. CDR3 size: 15 residues.

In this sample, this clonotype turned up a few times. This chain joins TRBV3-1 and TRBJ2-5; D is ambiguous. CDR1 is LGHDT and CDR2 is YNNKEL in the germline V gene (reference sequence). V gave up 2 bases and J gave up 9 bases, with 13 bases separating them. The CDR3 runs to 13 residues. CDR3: CASSQKRAGPQYF. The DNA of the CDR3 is TGTGCCAGCAGCCAAAAACGGGCAGGTCCCCAGTACTTC.

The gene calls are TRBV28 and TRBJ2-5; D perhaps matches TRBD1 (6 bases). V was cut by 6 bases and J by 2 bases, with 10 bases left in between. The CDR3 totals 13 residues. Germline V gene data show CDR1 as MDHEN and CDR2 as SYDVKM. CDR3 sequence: CASRPRGQETQYF. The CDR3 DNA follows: TGTGCCAGCAGGCCTAGGGGGCAAGAGACCCAGTACTTC.

CDR3 nucleotides: TGCGCCAGCAGTGAGGGGGGGGTGGGCACCGGGGAGCTGTTTTTT. It encodes CASSEGGVGTGELFF. This chain joins TRBV10-1 and TRBJ2-2, with 7 bases lining up with TRBD2. CDR1 and CDR2 (germline): WNHNN, SYGVQD (reference sequence). This CDR3 has 15 residues. Trimming removed 2 bases from V and 4 bases from J; junction bases left unmatched: 4.

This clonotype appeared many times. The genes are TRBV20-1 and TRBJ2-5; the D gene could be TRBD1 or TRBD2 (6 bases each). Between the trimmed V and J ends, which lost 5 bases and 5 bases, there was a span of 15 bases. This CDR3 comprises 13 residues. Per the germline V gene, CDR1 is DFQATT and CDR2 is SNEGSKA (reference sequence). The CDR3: CSAGRGRVETQYF. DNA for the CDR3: TGCAGTGCTGGACGGGGGCGGGTGGAGACCCAGTACTTC.

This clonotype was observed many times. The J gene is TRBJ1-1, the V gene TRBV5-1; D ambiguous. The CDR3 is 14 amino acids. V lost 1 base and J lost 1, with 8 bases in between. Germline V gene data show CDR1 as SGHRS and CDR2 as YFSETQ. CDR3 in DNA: TGCGCCAGCAGCTTGTGGTCGGAGAACACTGAAGCTTTCTTT. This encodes CASSLWSENTEAFF.

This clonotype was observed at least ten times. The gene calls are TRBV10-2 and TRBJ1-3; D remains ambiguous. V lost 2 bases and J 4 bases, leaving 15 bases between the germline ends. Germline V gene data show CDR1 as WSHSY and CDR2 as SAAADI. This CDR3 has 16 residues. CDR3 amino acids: CASSEIGVSGGNTIYF. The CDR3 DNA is TGCGCCAGCAGTGAGATCGGGGTCTCGGGAGGAAACACCATATATTTT.

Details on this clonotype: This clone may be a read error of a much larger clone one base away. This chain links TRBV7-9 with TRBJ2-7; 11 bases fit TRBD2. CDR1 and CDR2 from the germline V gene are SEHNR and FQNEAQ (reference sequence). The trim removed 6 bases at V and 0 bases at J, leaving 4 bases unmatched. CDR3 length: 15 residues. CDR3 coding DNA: TGTGCCAGCAGTGCGGGACTAGCGGCCTCCTACGAGCAGTACTTC. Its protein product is CASSAGLAASYEQYF.

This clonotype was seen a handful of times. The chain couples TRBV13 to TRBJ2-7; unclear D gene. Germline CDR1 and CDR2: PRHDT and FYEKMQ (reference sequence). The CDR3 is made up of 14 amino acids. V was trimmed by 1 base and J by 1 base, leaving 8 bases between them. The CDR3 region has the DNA TGTGCCAGCAGCTTAGTTTCGACGTCCTACGAGCAGTACTTC. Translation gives CASSLVSTSYEQYF.

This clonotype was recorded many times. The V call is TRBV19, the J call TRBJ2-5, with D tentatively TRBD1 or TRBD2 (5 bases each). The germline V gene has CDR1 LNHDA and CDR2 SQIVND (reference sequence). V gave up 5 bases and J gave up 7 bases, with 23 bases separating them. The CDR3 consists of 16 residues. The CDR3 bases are TGTGCCAGTAGTCAGCCGGGACGGGTTTCGTCTCGGACCCAGTACTTC. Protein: CASSQPGRVSSRTQYF.

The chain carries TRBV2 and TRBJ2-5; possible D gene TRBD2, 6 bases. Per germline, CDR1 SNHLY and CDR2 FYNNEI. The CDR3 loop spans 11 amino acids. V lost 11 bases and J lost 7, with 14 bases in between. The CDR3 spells CARDLGGTQYF. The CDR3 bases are TGTGCCCGGGATCTCGGGGGGACCCAGTACTTC.

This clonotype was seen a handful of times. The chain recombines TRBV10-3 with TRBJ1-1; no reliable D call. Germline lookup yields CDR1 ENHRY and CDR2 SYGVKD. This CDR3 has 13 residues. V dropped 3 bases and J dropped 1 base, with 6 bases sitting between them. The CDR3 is CAISDVRNTEAFF. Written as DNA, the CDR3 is TGTGCCATCAGTGACGTGAGGAACACTGAAGCTTTCTTT.

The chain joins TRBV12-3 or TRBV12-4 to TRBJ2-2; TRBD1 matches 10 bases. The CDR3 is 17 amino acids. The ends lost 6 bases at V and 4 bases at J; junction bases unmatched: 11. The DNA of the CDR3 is TGTGCCAGCAGATTCGGACAGGGGGGTCGAGGCACCGGGGAGCTGTTTTTT. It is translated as CASRFGQGGRGTGELFF.

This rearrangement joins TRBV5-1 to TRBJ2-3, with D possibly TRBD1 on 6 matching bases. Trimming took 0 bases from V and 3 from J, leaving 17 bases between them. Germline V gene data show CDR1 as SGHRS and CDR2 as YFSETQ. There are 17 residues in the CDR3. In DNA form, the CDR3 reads TGCGCCAGCAGCTTGGGGGATACAGGGTATGGGACAGATACGCAGTATTTT. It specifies CASSLGDTGYGTDTQYF.

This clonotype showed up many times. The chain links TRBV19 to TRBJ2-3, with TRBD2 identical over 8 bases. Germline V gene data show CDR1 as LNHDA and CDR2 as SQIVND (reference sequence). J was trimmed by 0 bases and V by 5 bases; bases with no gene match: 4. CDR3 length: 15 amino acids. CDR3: CASSAGLVSTDTQYF. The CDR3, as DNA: TGTGCCAGTAGTGCGGGACTAGTGAGCACAGATACGCAGTATTTT.

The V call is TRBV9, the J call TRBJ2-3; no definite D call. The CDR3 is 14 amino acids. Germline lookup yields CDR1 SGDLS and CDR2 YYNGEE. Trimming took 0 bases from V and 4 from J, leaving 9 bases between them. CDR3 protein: CASSVAVSPDTQYF. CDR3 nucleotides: TGTGCCAGCAGCGTAGCGGTTTCCCCAGATACGCAGTATTTT.

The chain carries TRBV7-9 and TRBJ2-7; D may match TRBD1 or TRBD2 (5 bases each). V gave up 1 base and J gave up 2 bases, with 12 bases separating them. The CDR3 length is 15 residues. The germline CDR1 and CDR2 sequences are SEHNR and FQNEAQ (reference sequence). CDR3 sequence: CASSLGGIGTYEQYF. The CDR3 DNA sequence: TGTGCCAGCAGCTTAGGGGGGATTGGAACCTACGAGCAGTACTTC.

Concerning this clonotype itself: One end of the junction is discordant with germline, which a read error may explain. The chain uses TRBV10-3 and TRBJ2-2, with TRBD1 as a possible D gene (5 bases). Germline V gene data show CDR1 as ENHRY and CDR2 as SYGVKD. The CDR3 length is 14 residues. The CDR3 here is CASSDWGDTGELFF. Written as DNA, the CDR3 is TGTGCCAGCAGTGACTGGGGCGACACCGGGGAGCTGTTTTTT.

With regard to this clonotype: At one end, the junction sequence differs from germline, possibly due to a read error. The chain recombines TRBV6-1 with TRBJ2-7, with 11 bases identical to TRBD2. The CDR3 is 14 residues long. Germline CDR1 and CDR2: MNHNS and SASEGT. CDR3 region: CASSEVLAGGEQCF. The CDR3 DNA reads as TGTGCCAGCAGTGAAGTGCTAGCGGGAGGCGAGCAGTGCTTC.

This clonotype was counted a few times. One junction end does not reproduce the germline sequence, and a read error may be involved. As DNA, the CDR3 is TGTGCCAACAGCTCAGGACTAGCGGTGAACTCCTACGAGCAGTACTTC. This gives the protein CANSSGLAVNSYEQYF. V is TRBV5-6 and J is TRBJ2-7, with TRBD2 matching 10 bases. Germline V gene sequence: CDR1 SGHDT, CDR2 YYEEEE. The CDR3 is 16 residues long.

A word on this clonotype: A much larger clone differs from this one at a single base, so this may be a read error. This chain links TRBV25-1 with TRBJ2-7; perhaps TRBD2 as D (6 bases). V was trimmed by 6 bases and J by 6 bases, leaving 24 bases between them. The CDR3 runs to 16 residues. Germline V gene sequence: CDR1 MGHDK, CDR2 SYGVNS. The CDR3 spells CASSFAPSGTACEQYF. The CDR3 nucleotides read TGTGCCAGCAGCTTTGCACCCTCCGGGACTGCCTGCGAGCAGTACTTC.